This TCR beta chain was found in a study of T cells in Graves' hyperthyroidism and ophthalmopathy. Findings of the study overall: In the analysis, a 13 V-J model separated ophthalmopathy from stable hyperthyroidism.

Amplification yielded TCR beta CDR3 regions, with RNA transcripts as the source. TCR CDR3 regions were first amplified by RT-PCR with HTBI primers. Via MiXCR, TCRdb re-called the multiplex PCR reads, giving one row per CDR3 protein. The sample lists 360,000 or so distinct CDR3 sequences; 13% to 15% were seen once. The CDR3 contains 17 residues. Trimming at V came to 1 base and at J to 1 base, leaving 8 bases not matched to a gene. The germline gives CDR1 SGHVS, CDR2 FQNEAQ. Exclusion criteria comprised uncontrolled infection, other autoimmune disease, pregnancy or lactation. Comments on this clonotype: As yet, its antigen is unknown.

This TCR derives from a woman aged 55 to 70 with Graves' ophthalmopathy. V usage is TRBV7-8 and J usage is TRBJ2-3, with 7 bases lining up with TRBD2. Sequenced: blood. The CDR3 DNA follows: TGTGCCAGCAGCTTAGTCGACGGACGGGGGGGCACAGATACGCAGTATTTT. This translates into CASSLVDGRGGTDTQYF.